This T cell receptor beta chain derives from a study of memory CD4+ T cells and cytomegalovirus serostatus. Study-level information: Donors were healthy Belgian adults, under 10 CMV seropositive and 20 to 25 seronegative.

The CDR3 runs to 14 residues. Trimming took 6 bases from V and 0 from J, leaving 9 bases between them. Germline CDR1 and CDR2: SNHLY and FYNNEI. The sort gate was single viable CD3+CD4+CD8-CD45RO+ cells for memory CD4+ T cells. After thawing, CD4+ T cells were positively selected. Per the study methods: Out-of-frame sequences were removed, leaving 2,204,828 distinct TCRbeta sequences. The method was immunoSEQ multiplex PCR; TCRdb's version includes in-frame clones alone and lacks a portion of them. V, J and clone size were drawn from that table, and D and trimming were deduced from the DNA. Here the sample spans approximately 40,000 clones, approximately 80% being singletons. This clone was recorded a few times.

The specimen was memory CD4+ T cells from blood. The TCR comes from an adult in good health and CMV-seronegative. The V call is TRBV2, the J call TRBJ1-5; unclear D gene. CDR3 nucleotide sequence: TGTGCCAGCAGCGGCGTTTATAGCAATCAGCCCCAGCATTTT. Encoded protein: CASSGVYSNQPQHF.